The clone carrying this TCR beta chain was seen a few times. The data were taken from a study of beta chain features in type 1 diabetes. V lost 1 base and J lost 4; bases outside the gene matches: 6. This CDR3 has 15 amino acids. Per the germline V gene, CDR1 is LNHNV and CDR2 is YYDKDF (reference sequence). Every bit of the isolated RNA underwent reverse transcription, so sequencing read expressed TCRB transcripts. Only in-frame clones appear in the TCRdb table, and some are missing; sequencing was by immunoSEQ multiplex PCR. The sample consists of almost 350,000 clones, 7% to 9% of them appearing once.

Sequencing used central memory CD4+ T cells from blood. The J gene is TRBJ2-7, the V gene TRBV15; 8 bases fit TRBD1. The clonotype originates from a woman under 30 in good health. The CDR3 DNA sequence: TGTGCCACCAGCAGAGCTCAGGGGGCGTCTTACGAGCAGTACTTC. Amino acids: CATSRAQGASYEQYF.